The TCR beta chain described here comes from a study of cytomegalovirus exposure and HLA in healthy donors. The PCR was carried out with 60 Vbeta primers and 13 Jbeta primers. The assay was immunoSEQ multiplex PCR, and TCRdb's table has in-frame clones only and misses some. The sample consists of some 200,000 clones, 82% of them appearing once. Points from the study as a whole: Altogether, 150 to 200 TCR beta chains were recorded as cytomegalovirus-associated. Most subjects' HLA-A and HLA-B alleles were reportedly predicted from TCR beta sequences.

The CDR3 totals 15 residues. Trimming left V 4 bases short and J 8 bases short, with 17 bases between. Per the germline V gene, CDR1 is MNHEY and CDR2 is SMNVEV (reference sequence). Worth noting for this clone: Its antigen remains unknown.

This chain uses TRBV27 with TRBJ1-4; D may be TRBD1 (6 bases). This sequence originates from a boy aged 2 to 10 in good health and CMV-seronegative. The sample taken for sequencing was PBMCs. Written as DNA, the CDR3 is TGTGCCAGCAGTTCCAACAGGGCTCGGAGGGAAAAACTGTTTTTT. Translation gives CASSSNRARREKLFF.